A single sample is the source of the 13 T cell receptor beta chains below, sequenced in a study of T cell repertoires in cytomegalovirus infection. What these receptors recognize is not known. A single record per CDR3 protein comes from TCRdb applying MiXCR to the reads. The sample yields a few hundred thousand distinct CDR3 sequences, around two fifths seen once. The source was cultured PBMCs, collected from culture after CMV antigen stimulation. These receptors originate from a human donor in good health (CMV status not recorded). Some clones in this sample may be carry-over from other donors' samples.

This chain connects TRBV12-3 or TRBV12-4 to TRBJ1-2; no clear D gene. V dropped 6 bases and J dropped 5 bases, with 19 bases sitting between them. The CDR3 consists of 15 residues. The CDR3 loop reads CASSPDRGGSYGYTF. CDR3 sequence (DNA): TGTGCCAGCAGCCCGGACCGGGGAGGATCATATGGCTACACCTTC.

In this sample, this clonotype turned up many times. The CDR3 reads CASSQQGAGDTQYF. CDR3 nucleotide sequence: TGTGCCAGCAGCCAACAGGGGGCGGGAGATACGCAGTATTTT. The chain employs TRBV7-2 and TRBJ2-3; 9 bases match TRBD1. CDR1 SGHTA and CDR2 FQGNSA come from the germline V gene. The trim removed 5 bases at V and 5 bases at J, leaving 5 bases unmatched. The CDR3 has 14 amino acids. Using reference TRBV7-2 and TRBJ2-3 for the parts outside the CDR3, the full variable domain is GAGVSQSPSNKVTEKGKDVELRCDPISGHTALYWYRQSLGQGLEFLIYFQGNSAPDKSGLPSDRFSAERTGGSVSTLTIQRTQQEDSAVYLCASSQQGAGDTQYFGPGTRLTVL.

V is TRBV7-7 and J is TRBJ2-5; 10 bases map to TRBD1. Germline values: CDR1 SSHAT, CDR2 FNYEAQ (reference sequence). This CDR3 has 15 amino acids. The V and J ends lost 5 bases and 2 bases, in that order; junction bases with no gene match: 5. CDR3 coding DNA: TGTGCCAGCAGCACCGGACAGGGGGGACAAGAGACCCAGTACTTC. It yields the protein CASSTGQGGQETQYF.

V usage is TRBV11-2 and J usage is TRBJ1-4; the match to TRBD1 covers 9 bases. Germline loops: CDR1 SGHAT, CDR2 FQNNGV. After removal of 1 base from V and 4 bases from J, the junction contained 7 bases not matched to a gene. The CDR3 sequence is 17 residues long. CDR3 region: CASSLAGQGTVNEKLFF. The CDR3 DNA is TGTGCCAGCAGCTTAGCCGGACAGGGGACGGTTAATGAAAAACTGTTTTTT.

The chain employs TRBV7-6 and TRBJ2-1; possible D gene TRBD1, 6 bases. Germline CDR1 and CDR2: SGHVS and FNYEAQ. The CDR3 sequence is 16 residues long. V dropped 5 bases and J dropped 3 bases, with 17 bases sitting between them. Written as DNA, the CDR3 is TGTGCCAGCAGCCCCGGGACATTCGGCTACTACAATGAGCAGTTCTTC. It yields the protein CASSPGTFGYYNEQFF.

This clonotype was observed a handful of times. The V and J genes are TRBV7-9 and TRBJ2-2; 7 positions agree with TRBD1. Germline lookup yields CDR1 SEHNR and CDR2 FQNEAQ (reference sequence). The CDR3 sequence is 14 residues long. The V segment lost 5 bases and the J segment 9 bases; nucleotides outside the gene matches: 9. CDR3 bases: TGTGCCAGCAGCATCGGGCAGGGGGACAGGGAGCTGTTTTTT. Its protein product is CASSIGQGDRELFF.

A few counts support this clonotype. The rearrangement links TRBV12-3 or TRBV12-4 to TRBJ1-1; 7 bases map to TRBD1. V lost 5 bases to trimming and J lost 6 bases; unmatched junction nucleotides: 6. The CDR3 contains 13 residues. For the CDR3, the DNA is TGTGCCAGCAGTCCTCAGACAGGGTCTGAAGCTTTCTTT. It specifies CASSPQTGSEAFF.

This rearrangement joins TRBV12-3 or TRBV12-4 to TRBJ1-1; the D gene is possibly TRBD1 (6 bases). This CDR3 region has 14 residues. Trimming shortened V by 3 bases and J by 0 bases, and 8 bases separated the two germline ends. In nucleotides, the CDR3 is TGTGCCAGCAGTTTTAACAGGGTGAACACTGAAGCTTTCTTT. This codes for CASSFNRVNTEAFF.

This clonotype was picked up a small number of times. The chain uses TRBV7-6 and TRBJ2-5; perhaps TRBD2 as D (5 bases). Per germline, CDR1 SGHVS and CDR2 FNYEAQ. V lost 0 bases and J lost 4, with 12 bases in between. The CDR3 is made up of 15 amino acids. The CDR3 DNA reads TGTGCCAGCAGCTTAGCAACGGGGTTTTTAGAGACCCAGTACTTC. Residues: CASSLATGFLETQYF.

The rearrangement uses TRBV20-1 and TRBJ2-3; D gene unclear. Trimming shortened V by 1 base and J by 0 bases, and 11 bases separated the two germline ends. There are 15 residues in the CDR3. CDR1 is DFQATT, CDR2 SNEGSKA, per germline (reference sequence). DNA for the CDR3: TGCAGTGCTAGAGCCCTTGGCGGTAGCACAGATACGCAGTATTTT. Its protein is CSARALGGSTDTQYF.

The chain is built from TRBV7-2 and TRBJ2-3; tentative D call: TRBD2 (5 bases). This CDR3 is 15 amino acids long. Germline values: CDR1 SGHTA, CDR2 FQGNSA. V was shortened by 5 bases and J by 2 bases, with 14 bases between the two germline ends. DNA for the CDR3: TGTGCCAGCAGCCCCCCCGGACTTGCCACAGATACGCAGTATTTT. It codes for CASSPPGLATDTQYF.

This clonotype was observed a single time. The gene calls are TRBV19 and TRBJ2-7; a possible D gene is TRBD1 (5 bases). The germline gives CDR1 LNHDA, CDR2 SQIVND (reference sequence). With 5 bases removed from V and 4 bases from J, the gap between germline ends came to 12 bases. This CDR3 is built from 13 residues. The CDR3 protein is CASSAGRDYEQYF. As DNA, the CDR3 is TGTGCCAGTAGTGCCGGCAGGGATTACGAGCAGTACTTC.

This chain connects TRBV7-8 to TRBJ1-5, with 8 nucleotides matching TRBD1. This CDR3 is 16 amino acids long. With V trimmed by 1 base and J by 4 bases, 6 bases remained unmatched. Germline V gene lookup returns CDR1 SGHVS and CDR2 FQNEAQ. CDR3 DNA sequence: TGTGCCAGCAGCTTAGGTTACAGGGGGAGAAATCAGCCCCAGCATTTT. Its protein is CASSLGYRGRNQPQHF.